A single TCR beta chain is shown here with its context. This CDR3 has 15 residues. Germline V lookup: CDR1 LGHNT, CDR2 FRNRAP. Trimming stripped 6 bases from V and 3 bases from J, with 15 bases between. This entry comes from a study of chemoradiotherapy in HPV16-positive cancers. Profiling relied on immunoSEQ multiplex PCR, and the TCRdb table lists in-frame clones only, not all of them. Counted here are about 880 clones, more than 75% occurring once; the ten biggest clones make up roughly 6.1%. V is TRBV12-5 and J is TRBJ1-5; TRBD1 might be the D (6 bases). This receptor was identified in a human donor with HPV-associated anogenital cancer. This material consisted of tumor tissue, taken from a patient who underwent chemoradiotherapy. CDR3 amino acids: CASGPSGQYNQPQHF. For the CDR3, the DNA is TGTGCTAGTGGCCCATCCGGACAGTACAATCAGCCCCAGCATTTT.